The present T cell receptor beta chain was sequenced within a study of blood T cell repertoires in COVID-19. There are 12 residues in the CDR3. V gave up 8 bases and J gave up 7 bases; unmatched junction bases: 5. Measured with immunoSEQ multiplex PCR; TCRdb has only the in-frame clones, and not every one. Of 150,000 to 200,000 clones listed, 70% to 80% are singletons. The receptor was derived from a man aged 60 to 75 with acute or convalescent COVID-19. The sample comprised peripheral blood. V is TRBV12-3 or TRBV12-4 and J is TRBJ2-3; the match to TRBD1 covers 8 bases. The DNA of the CDR3 is TGTGCCAGCGCGACAGGGGCAAATACGCAGTATTTT. This sequence encodes CASATGANTQYF.